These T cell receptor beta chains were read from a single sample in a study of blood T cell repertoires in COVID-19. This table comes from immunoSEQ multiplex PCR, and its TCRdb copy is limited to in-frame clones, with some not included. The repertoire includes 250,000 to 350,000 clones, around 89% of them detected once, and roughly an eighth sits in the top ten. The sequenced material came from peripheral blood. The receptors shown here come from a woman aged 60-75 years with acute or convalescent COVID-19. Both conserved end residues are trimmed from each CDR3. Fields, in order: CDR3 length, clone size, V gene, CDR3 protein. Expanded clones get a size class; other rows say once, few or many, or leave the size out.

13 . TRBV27 ASSLSGVGAYEQY
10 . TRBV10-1 ASVTAGVEQY
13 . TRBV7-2 ASSLGQGNNEKLF
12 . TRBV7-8 ASTPRAGPDTQY
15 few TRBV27 ASSTPRTSGSIETQY
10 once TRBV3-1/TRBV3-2 ATLGGGTEAF
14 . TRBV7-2 ASSLALAGAYNEQF
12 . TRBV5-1 ASSTSGRRYEQY
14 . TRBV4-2 ASSQDWGLLNTEAF
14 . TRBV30 AWDRGSGSGANVLT
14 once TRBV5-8 ASSLVFGTGVFEQY
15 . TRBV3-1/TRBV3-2 ASSQVLSGAFTGELF
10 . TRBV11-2 ASSPGGYGYT
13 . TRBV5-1 ASSLEGRGFDEQY
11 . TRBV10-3 AMTGDPTGELF
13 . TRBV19 ATRGKRGDPYEQY
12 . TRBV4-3 ASSQEGGNYGYT
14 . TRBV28 ASSTPGTGTSGELF
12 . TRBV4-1 ASSQGDRAYEQY
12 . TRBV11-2 ASSIGHGSETQY
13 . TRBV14 ASSQLQRGSYEQY
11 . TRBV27 ASSRAGRHEQY
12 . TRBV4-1 ASSHGIGTDTQY
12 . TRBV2 ASQTSGALYEQY
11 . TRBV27 ASSPLSYNEQF
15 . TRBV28 ASSLPGLAPERETQY
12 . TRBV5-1 ASSPGLAGVEQY
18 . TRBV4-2 ASSQDSGQVKGIAKNIQY
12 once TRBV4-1 ASSLRQGNQPQH
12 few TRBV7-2 ASSLAGSTDTQY
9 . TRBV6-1 ASLYTGELF
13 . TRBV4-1 ASSQETGIGQPQH
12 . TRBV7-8 ASSLVQFNQPQH
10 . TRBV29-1 SVVQGTHEQY
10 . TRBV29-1 SVGQGKYEQY
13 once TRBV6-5 ASTGAGSSYNEQF
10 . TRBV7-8 ASTRWNTEAF
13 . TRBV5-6 ASSKTSGGGDTQY
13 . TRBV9 ASSVDLAGGRELF
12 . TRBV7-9 ASSLEAYNSPLH
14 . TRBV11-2 ASSTEAGWSGEKLF
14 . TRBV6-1 ASSEGGGRTNEKLF
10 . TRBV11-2 ASSPESYEQY
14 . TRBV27 ASSSTPIWGGDEQF
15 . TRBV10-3 AISERAGGPNTGELF
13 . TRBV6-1 ASSDVSPSTDTQY